This entry is about one TCR beta chain. Its target is not known. This specimen comes from a study of chemoradiotherapy in HPV16-positive cancers. Study-wide points: Candidate HPV-specific clones and E7-related TCR motifs grew in tumor during treatment. In HPV16-positive patients, HPV-responsive T-cell expansion tracked better recurrence-free survival. The functional HPV-specific definition rests on just a couple of HPV16-positive patients.

Profiled with immunoSEQ multiplex PCR; TCRdb holds only in-frame clones, not every one. The sample lists 12,000 or so clones; roughly 90% were seen once. Looked up from germline, CDR1 is SGHRS and CDR2 is YFSETQ. The CDR3 runs to 14 residues. Unmatched junction bases numbered 3, after V lost 0 bases and J lost 3 bases. Samples were taken several times over chemoradiotherapy. The genes are TRBV5-1 and TRBJ2-7; 7 positions agree with TRBD2. This clonotype was sampled from a human donor with HPV-associated anogenital cancer. Here the sequenced sample was blood, taken from a patient who underwent chemoradiotherapy. CDR3: CASSLVAGVYEQYF. The CDR3 DNA sequence: TGCGCCAGCAGCTTGGTGGCGGGGGTCTACGAGCAGTACTTC. Using reference TRBV5-1 and TRBJ2-7 for the parts outside the CDR3, the full variable domain is KAGVTQTPRYLIKTRGQQVTLSCSPISGHRSVSWYQQTPGQGLQFLFEYFSETQRNKGNFPGRFSGRQFSNSRSEMNVSTLELGDSALYLCASSLVAGVYEQYFGPGTRLTVT.